This T cell receptor (beta chain) was obtained from a study of blood T cell repertoires in COVID-19. On the study more broadly: Researchers got acute and convalescent COVID-19 samples from the United States, Italy and Spain. Nucleic acid was either cDNA or gDNA, and it came from T cells, B-cell-depleted T cells, or PBMCs.

With V trimmed by 9 bases and J by 3 bases, 13 bases remained unmatched. The CDR3 is 17 residues long. CDR1 is MNHEY, CDR2 SMNVEV, per germline (reference sequence). In the source study's methods: Nucleated cell counts were estimated from reference gene primer amplification. Method: immunoSEQ multiplex PCR; TCRdb's copy keeps in-frame clones and lacks some. V, J and clone size reflect that table, while D and trimming were determined from the DNA. The sample lists over 250,000 clones, 70% to 90% occurring once. The genes are TRBV27 and TRBJ1-4; 10 positions match TRBD1. The receptor was isolated from a woman under 40 with acute or convalescent COVID-19. The sequencing input was peripheral blood. CDR3 region: CASRKGQGVRANEKLFF. In DNA form, the CDR3 reads TGTGCCAGTAGAAAAGGACAGGGGGTTAGAGCTAATGAAAAACTGTTTTTT.